This T cell receptor (beta chain) was identified during a study of blood T cell repertoires in COVID-19. Across the whole study: Material from acute and convalescent COVID-19 was sourced from the United States, Italy and Spain. T cells, B-cell-depleted T cells, or PBMCs provided the cDNA or gDNA that served as material.

Study processing details: Quantification of nucleated cells was approximated via reference gene primer amplification. Measured with immunoSEQ multiplex PCR; TCRdb has only the in-frame clones, and not every one. V, J and clone size reflect that table, while D and trimming were determined from the DNA. The sample includes a few hundred thousand clones, around 81% of them seen just once. The V gene's germline CDR1 is LGHDT and CDR2 YNNKEL (reference sequence). The V gene lost 1 base and the J gene lost 0 bases, with 4 bases spanning the gap. This CDR3 comprises 14 residues. The TCR sequence derives from a woman in her sixties or seventies with acute or convalescent COVID-19. Source material: peripheral blood. V is TRBV3-1 (or the pseudogene TRBV3-2) and J is TRBJ1-3; D uncertain. The CDR3 loop reads CASSQVYSGNTIYF. CDR3 nucleotide sequence: TGTGCCAGCAGCCAAGTATACTCTGGAAACACCATATATTTT.